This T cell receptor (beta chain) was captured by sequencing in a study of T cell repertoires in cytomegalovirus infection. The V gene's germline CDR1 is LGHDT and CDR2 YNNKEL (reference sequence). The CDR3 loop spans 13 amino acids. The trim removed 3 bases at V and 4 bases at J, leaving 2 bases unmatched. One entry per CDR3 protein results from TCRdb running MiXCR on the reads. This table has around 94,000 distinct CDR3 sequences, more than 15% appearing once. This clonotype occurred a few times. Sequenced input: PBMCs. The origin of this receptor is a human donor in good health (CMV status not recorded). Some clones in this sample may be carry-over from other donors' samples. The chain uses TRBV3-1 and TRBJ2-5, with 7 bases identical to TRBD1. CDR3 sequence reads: CASSQNRGETQYF. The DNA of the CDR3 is TGTGCCAGCAGCCAGAACAGGGGAGAGACCCAGTACTTC.